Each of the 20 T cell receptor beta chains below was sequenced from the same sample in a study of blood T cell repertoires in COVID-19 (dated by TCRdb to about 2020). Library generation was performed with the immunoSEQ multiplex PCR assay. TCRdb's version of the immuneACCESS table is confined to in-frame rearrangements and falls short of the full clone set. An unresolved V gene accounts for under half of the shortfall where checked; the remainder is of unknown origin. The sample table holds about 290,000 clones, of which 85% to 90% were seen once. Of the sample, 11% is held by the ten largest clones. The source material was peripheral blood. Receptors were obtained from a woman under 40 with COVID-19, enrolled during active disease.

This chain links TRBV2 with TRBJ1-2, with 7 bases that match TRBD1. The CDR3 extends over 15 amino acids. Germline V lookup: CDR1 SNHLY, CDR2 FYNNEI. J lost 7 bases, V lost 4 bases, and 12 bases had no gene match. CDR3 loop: CASSGHLEGARGYTF. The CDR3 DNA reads TGTGCCAGCAGTGGCCATCTGGAGGGGGCGCGTGGCTACACCTTC.

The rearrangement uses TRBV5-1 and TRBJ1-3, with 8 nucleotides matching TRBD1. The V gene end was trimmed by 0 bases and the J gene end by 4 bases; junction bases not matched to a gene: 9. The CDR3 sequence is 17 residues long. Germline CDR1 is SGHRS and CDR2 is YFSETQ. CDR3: CASSLGPQGAYGNTIYF. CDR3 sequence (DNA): TGCGCCAGCAGCTTGGGACCCCAGGGGGCGTACGGAAACACCATATATTTT.

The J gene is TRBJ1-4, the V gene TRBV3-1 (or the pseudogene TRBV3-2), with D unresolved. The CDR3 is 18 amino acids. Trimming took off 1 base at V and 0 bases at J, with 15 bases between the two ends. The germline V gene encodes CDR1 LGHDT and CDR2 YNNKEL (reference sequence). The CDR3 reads CASSQGQIVRATNEKLFF. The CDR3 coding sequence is TGTGCCAGCAGCCAAGGTCAAATTGTGAGAGCAACTAATGAAAAACTGTTTTTT.

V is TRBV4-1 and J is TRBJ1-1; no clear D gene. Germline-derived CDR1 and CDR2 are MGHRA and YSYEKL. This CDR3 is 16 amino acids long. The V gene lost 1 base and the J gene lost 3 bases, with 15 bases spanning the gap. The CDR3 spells CASSQVVGGFDTEAFF. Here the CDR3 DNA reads TGCGCCAGCAGCCAAGTGGTAGGAGGGTTCGACACTGAAGCTTTCTTT.

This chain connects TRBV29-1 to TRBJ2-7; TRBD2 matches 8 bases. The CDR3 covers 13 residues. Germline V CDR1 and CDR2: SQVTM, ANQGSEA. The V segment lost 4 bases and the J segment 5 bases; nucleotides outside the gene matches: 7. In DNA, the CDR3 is TGCAGCGTTGTGCCGGGGGGGAGGGACGAGCAGTACTTC. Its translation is CSVVPGGRDEQYF.

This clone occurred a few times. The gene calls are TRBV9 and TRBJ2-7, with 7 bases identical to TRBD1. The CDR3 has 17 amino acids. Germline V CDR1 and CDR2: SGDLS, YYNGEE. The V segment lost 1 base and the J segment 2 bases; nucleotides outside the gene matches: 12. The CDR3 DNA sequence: TGTGCCAGCAGCGTACCGCCCCCCAGGACAGGACCCTACGAGCAGTACTTC. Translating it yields CASSVPPPRTGPYEQYF.

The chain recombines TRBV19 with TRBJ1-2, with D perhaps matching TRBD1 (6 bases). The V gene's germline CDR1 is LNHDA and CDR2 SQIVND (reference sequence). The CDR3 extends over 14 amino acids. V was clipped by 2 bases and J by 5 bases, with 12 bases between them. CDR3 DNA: TGTGCCAGTAGTATATGGGGGCCCGTATATGGCTACACCTTC. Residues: CASSIWGPVYGYTF.

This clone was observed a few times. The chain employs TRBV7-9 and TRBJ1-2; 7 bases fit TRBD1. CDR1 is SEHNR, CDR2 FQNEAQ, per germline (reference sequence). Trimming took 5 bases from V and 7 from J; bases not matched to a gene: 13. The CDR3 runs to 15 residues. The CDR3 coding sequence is TGTGCCAGCAGCGCCCGGGACAGTCCTCAAGGTGGCTACACCTTC. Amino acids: CASSARDSPQGGYTF.

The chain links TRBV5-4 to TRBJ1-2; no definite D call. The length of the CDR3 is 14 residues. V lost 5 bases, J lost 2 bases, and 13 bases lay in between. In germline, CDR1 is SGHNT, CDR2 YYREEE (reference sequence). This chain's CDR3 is CASSFLGDNYGYTF. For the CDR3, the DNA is TGTGCCAGCAGTTTTTTGGGAGACAACTATGGCTACACCTTC.

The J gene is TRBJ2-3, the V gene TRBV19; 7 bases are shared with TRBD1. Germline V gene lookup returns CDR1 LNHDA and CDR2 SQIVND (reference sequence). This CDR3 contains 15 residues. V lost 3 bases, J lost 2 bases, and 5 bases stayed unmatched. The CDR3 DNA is TGTGCCAGTAGTATTAGGGACAGTTACACAGATACGCAGTATTTT. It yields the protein CASSIRDSYTDTQYF.

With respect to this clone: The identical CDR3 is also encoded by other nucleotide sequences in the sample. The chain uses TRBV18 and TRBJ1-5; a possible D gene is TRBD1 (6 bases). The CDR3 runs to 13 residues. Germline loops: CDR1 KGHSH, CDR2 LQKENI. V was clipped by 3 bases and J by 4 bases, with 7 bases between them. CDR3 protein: CASSPGQNQPQHF. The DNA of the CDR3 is TGTGCCAGCTCACCTGGACAGAATCAGCCCCAGCATTTT.

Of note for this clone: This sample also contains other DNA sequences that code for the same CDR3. As DNA, the CDR3 is TGTGCCAGCAGCGTAGGTCTAGCGGGGACCTACGAGCAGTACTTC. It encodes CASSVGLAGTYEQYF. V and J are TRBV9 and TRBJ2-7; 9 nucleotides agree with TRBD2. Germline V gives CDR1 SGDLS, CDR2 YYNGEE. The CDR3 is 15 amino acids. With 0 bases clipped from V and 2 bases from J, the junction kept 3 bases outside the gene matches.

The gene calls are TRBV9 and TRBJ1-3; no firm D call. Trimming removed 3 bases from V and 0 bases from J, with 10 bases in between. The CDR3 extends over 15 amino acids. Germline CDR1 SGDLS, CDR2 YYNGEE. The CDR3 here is CASSASDFSGNTIYF. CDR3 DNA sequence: TGTGCCAGCAGCGCCTCAGACTTCTCTGGAAACACCATATATTTT.

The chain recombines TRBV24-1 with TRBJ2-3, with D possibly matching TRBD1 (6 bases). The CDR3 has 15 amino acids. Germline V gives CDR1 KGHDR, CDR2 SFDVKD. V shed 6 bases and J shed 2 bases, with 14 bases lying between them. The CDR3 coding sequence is TGTGCCACCAGTCAGACACAGGGCACCACAGATACGCAGTATTTT. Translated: CATSQTQGTTDTQYF.

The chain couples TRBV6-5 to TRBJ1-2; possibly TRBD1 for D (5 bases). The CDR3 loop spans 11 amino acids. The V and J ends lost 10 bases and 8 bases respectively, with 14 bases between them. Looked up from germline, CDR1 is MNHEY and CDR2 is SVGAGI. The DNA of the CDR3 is TGTGCCACGGCGGGAGGGGCCGGCTACACCTTC. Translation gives CATAGGAGYTF.

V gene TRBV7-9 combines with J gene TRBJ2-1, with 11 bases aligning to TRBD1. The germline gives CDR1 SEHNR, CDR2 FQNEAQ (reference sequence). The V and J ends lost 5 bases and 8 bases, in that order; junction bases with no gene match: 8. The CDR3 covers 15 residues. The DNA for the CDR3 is TGTGCCAGCAGCCACCGGACAGGGGGCCTGTATGAGCAGTTCTTC. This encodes CASSHRTGGLYEQFF.

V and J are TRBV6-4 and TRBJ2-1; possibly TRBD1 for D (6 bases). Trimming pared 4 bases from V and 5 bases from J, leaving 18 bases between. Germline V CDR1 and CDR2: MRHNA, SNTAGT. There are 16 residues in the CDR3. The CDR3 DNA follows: TGTGCCAGCAGTGCCCCCGGGACACTATTTCACAATGAGCAGTTCTTC. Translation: CASSAPGTLFHNEQFF.

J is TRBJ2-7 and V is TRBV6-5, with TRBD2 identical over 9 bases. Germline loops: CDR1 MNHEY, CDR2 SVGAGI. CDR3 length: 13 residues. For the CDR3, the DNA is TGTGCAGGCGGGCTAGCGGGGACCTACGAGCAGTACTTC. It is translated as CAGGLAGTYEQYF.

DNA of the CDR3: TGTGCCAGCAGCCCACGTAAAGGGGGCCTCTATAATTCACCCCTCCACTTT. Its translation is CASSPRKGGLYNSPLHF. The rearrangement uses TRBV21-1 and TRBJ1-6; the DNA was not compared with TRBD1, the D call given in the table. TRBV21-1 is a known pseudogene. This CDR3 region has 17 residues.

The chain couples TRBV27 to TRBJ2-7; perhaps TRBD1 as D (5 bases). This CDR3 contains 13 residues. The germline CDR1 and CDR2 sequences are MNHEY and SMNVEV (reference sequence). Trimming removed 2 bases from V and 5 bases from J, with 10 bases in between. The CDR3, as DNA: TGTGCCAGCAGTTTAAGCCAGGGAAACGAGCAGTACTTC. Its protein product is CASSLSQGNEQYF.